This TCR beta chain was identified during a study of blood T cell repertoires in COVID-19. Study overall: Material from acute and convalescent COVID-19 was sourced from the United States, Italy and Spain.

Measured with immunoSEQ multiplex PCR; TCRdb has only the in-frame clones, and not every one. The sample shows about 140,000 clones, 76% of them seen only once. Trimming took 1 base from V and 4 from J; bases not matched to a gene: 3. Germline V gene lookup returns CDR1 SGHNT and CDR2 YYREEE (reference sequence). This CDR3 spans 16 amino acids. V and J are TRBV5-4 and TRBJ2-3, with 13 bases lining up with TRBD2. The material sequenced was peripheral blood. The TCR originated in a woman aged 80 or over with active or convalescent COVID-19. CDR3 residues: CASSLTSGGAADTQYF. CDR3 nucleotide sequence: TGTGCCAGCAGCTTGACTAGCGGGGGGGCCGCAGATACGCAGTATTTT.